Below are 15 T cell receptor beta chains sequenced from a single sample in a study of radiotherapy plus CTLA-4 blockade in lung cancer. The repertoire was sequenced with immunoSEQ multiplex PCR; TCRdb's copy has only in-frame clones and lacks some. The data hold about 98,000 clones, with 75% to 90% observed a single time. The material sequenced was peripheral blood, taken from a patient treated with radiotherapy plus ipilimumab. The receptors derive from a human donor with non-small cell lung cancer who had a partial response to radiotherapy plus ipilimumab.

This rearrangement joins TRBV6-5 to TRBJ2-7; D may be TRBD1 (6 bases). The CDR3 has 14 residues. Germline V gene lookup returns CDR1 MNHEY and CDR2 SVGAGI. The V end was cut by 2 bases, the J end by 2 bases, with 10 bases between. CDR3 sequence (DNA): TGTGCCAGCAGTTACACGAGGGACACCTACGAGCAGTACTTC. Translating it yields CASSYTRDTYEQYF.

The chain combines TRBV6-1 with TRBJ1-1, with 7 bases fitting TRBD1. The CDR3 loop spans 14 amino acids. Germline V gene lookup returns CDR1 MNHNS and CDR2 SASEGT. J was trimmed by 4 bases and V by 6 bases; bases with no gene match: 8. The CDR3 loop reads CASRYEGAGTEAFF. CDR3 DNA sequence: TGTGCCAGCAGGTACGAGGGGGCTGGCACTGAAGCTTTCTTT.

The gene calls are TRBV6-1 and TRBJ1-6; no clear D. The CDR3 runs to 15 residues. Germline V gives CDR1 MNHNS, CDR2 SASEGT. V shed 4 bases and J shed 7 bases, with 14 bases lying between them. The chain's CDR3 is CASSVNGVHNSPLHF. In nucleotides, the CDR3 is TGTGCCAGCAGTGTGAACGGGGTACACAATTCACCCCTCCACTTT.

The chain combines TRBV4-2 with TRBJ2-7, with 12 bases matching TRBD2. The CDR3 totals 16 residues. Germline CDR1 is LGHNA and CDR2 is YNFKEQ. J gave up 6 bases and V 1 base, and 7 bases lay outside the gene matches. The CDR3 reads CASSQVSTSGSVEQYF. The DNA of the CDR3 is TGTGCCAGCAGCCAAGTCTCGACTAGCGGGAGCGTCGAGCAGTACTTC.

The rearrangement joins TRBV21-1 to TRBJ2-7; the table names TRBD2, a call not compared with the DNA. TRBV21-1 is a documented pseudogene. The CDR3 totals 19 residues. The CDR3 sequence: CASSLGGGLAGGSSYEQYF. The DNA of the CDR3 is TGTGCCAGCAGCTTAGGGGGGGGACTAGCGGGAGGTTCCTCCTACGAGCAGTACTTC.

CDR3 residues: CASRDDRGDTGELFF. The CDR3 nucleotides are TGTGCCAGCAGGGATGACAGGGGGGACACCGGGGAGCTGTTTTTT. V and J are TRBV27 and TRBJ2-2, with 9 bases matching TRBD1. Trimming at V came to 6 bases and at J to 3 bases, leaving 5 bases not matched to a gene. This CDR3 contains 15 residues. CDR1 and CDR2 from the germline V gene are MNHEY and SMNVEV (reference sequence).

This clone was detected only once. The chain links TRBV15 to TRBJ2-3; D possibly corresponds to TRBD2 (5 bases). The V and J ends lost 3 bases and 4 bases respectively, with 11 bases between them. Per the germline V gene, CDR1 is LNHNV and CDR2 is YYDKDF (reference sequence). The CDR3 is made up of 14 amino acids. DNA of the CDR3: TGTGCCACCAGCAGGGAACTAGTCTCAGATACGCAGTATTTT. Encoded protein: CATSRELVSDTQYF.

This CDR3 reads CASSFRGSAFF. Written as DNA, the CDR3 is TGTGCCAGCAGTTTTCGAGGGAGTGCTTTCTTT. The chain links TRBV27 to TRBJ1-1; D remains ambiguous. V lost 3 bases, J lost 11 bases, and 10 bases lay in between. Per germline, CDR1 MNHEY and CDR2 SMNVEV (reference sequence). CDR3 length: 11 residues.

In its sample, this clone was seen once. The chain carries TRBV5-6 and TRBJ2-1, with D unclear. CDR3 length equals 13 residues. Germline values: CDR1 SGHDT, CDR2 YYEEEE. Trimming pared 0 bases from V and 10 bases from J, leaving 11 bases between. The CDR3 protein is CASSLGRRGEQFF. The CDR3 DNA reads TGTGCCAGCAGCTTGGGCAGGCGTGGAGAGCAGTTCTTC.

The J gene is TRBJ2-3, the V gene TRBV28; 9 bases align to TRBD2. Germline CDR1 reads MDHEN; CDR2 reads SYDVKM. This CDR3 region has 16 residues. The V and J ends lost 6 bases and 0 bases, in that order; junction bases with no gene match: 7. This CDR3 reads CASRGGRAWSTDTQYF. The CDR3 DNA reads TGTGCCAGCAGAGGCGGGAGGGCCTGGAGCACAGATACGCAGTATTTT.

The chain uses TRBV10-3 and TRBJ1-1, with 7 bases matching TRBD1. There are 15 residues in the CDR3. Per the germline V gene, CDR1 is ENHRY and CDR2 is SYGVKD. The J segment lost 0 bases and the V segment lost 3 bases, leaving 4 bases of the junction unmatched. The CDR3 DNA follows: TGTGCCATCAGTGAAGAGGGGGCTCTGAACACTGAAGCTTTCTTT. Translating it yields CAISEEGALNTEAFF.

The V call is TRBV5-1, the J call TRBJ2-5; 8 nucleotides align to TRBD1. The CDR3 contains 17 residues. Germline V gene data show CDR1 as SGHRS and CDR2 as YFSETQ. The junction had 15 bases not matched to a gene; V was cut back by 6 bases and J by 2 bases. As DNA, the CDR3 is TGCGCCAGCACCCTCGGACAGGGAGAAGTGGGTCAAGAGACCCAGTACTTC. Amino acid sequence: CASTLGQGEVGQETQYF.

V is TRBV28 and J is TRBJ2-5; TRBD1 agrees at 9 bases. In germline, CDR1 is MDHEN, CDR2 SYDVKM. The CDR3 is 14 residues long. Trimming cost V 7 bases and J 5 bases; bases outside gene matches: 8. The CDR3 here is CASITTGGGETQYF. The CDR3 DNA reads TGTGCCAGCATCACAACAGGGGGCGGGGAGACCCAGTACTTC.

This clone was counted once. The chain employs TRBV11-2 and TRBJ2-1; the match to TRBD2 covers 12 bases. V shed 5 bases, J shed 7 bases, and the junction held 6 bases outside the gene matches. Germline CDR1 SGHAT, CDR2 FQNNGV. This CDR3 has 15 residues. The CDR3, as DNA: TGTGCCAGCAGCGTGCAGACTAGCGGGAGTAATGAGCAGTTCTTC. Its protein is CASSVQTSGSNEQFF.

With regard to this clone: At one boundary the junction diverges from the germline segment, which might be a read error. The genes are TRBV6-5 and TRBJ1-1, with D unclear. The CDR3 extends over 15 amino acids. Germline CDR1 reads MNHEY; CDR2 reads SVGAGI. The CDR3, as DNA: TGTGCCAGCACCACCTGGGAGGGTTTGAAAACTGAAGCTTTCTTT. Its translation is CASTTWEGLKTEAFF.